The 21 T cell receptor beta chains below come from one sample, sequenced in a study of blood T cell repertoires in COVID-19. Profiling relied on immunoSEQ multiplex PCR, and the TCRdb table lists in-frame clones only, not all of them. The sample has under 350,000 clones; around 90% are singletons. Sequenced input: peripheral blood. Receptors originate from a man aged 45 to 65 with acute or convalescent COVID-19.

This rearrangement joins TRBV18 to TRBJ2-7; 9 nucleotides agree with TRBD1. This CDR3 comprises 15 residues. The ends lost 4 bases at V and 5 bases at J; junction bases unmatched: 9. Germline assignment: CDR1 KGHSH and CDR2 LQKENI. The CDR3 DNA reads as TGTGCCAGCTCACAATCCCCGGGACAGGGTAACGAGCAGTACTTC. This encodes CASSQSPGQGNEQYF.

The chain couples TRBV5-1 to TRBJ2-1, with 11 positions matching TRBD2. In germline, CDR1 is SGHRS, CDR2 YFSETQ. The ends lost 4 bases at V and 1 base at J; junction bases unmatched: 10. This CDR3 has 18 residues. For the CDR3, the DNA is TGCGCCAGCAGCCGGGTAGCGGGGGGGCCAGGATCCTACAATGAGCAGTTCTTC. Translated: CASSRVAGGPGSYNEQFF.

The gene calls are TRBV5-1 and TRBJ2-1; D may be TRBD2 (6 bases). The germline V gene has CDR1 SGHRS and CDR2 YFSETQ. CDR3 length: 15 amino acids. Deletions cut 0 bases from V and 8 bases from J, with 15 bases between. CDR3 in DNA: TGCGCCAGCAGCTTGGTCGGAGGGAGAGGAGATGAGCAGTTCTTC. Protein sequence: CASSLVGGRGDEQFF.

This clone was observed a handful of times. The chain is built from TRBV5-1 and TRBJ1-4; no reliable D call. This CDR3 contains 13 residues. V lost 0 bases, J lost 8 bases, and 8 bases lay in between. CDR1 is SGHRS and CDR2 is YFSETQ in the germline V gene. The DNA for the CDR3 is TGCGCCAGCAGCTTGGGTCCTGAGGAAAAACTGTTTTTT. Its translation: CASSLGPEEKLFF.

This chain links TRBV9 with TRBJ1-3; tentatively, D is TRBD1 (5 bases). The germline V gene encodes CDR1 SGDLS and CDR2 YYNGEE. The CDR3 sequence is 18 residues long. V was shortened by 0 bases and J by 0 bases, with 16 bases between the two germline ends. The CDR3 region is CASSVGFRDFGSGNTIYF. The CDR3 nucleotides are TGTGCCAGCAGCGTAGGTTTCCGGGACTTCGGCTCTGGAAACACCATATATTTT.

The chain couples TRBV6-5 to TRBJ2-7; TRBD1 or TRBD2 may be the D gene (5 bases each). The CDR3 is made up of 14 amino acids. The germline V and J ends were trimmed by 6 bases and 2 bases, with 14 bases remaining between them. In germline, CDR1 is MNHEY, CDR2 SVGAGI. The CDR3 DNA follows: TGTGCCAGCAGGTACGGGGCAGGCCCCTACGAGCAGTACTTC. It translates to CASRYGAGPYEQYF.

This chain joins TRBV19 and TRBJ2-7; D is unresolved. Germline V lookup: CDR1 LNHDA, CDR2 SQIVND (reference sequence). This CDR3 spans 12 amino acids. Trimming shortened V by 8 bases and J by 0 bases, and 8 bases separated the two germline ends. The CDR3 coding sequence is TGTGCCAGTGGGTACAGCTCCTACGAGCAGTACTTC. This sequence encodes CASGYSSYEQYF. The whole variable domain, remainder taken from reference TRBV19 and TRBJ2-7, is DGGITQSPKYLFRKEGQNVTLSCEQNLNHDAMYWYRQDPGQGLRLIYYSQIVNDFQKGDIAEGYSVSREKKESFPLTVTSAQKNPTAFYLCASGYSSYEQYFGPGTRLTVT.

In DNA form, the CDR3 reads TGTGCCAGTAGCCGCCAGACAGGGACCACTAACTATGGCTACACCTTC. Translated, it gives CASSRQTGTTNYGYTF. J is TRBJ1-2 and V is TRBV19; the match to TRBD1 covers 7 bases. V shed 6 bases and J 0 bases; nucleotides not matched to a gene: 10. CDR1 and CDR2 (germline): LNHDA, SQIVND (reference sequence). The CDR3 totals 16 residues.

The chain couples TRBV7-3 to TRBJ2-1; a weak D match, TRBD2 (6 bases). Germline-derived CDR1 and CDR2 are SGHTA and FQGTGA. The CDR3 consists of 16 residues. Trimming left V 5 bases short and J 8 bases short, with 22 bases between. This CDR3 is CASSPWGVSEIHEQFF. DNA for the CDR3: TGTGCCAGCAGCCCCTGGGGGGTTTCCGAAATCCATGAGCAGTTCTTC.

The V gene is TRBV6-5, the J gene TRBJ1-1, with a tentative D call TRBD1 (5 bases). Germline V gene sequence: CDR1 MNHEY, CDR2 SVGAGI. The CDR3 consists of 11 residues. CDR3 DNA sequence: TGTGCGATCAGGGCTTTAGGTGAAGCTTTCTTT. Protein: CAIRALGEAFF.

The J gene is TRBJ1-2, the V gene TRBV20-1; D might be TRBD1 (5 bases). Trimming cost V 3 bases and J 7 bases, with 6 bases left between them. This CDR3 spans 10 amino acids. The germline gives CDR1 DFQATT, CDR2 SNEGSKA (reference sequence). For the CDR3, the DNA is TGCAGTGCTAGGGGGCTTGGCTACACCTTC. Translating gives CSARGLGYTF.

J is TRBJ1-2 and V is TRBV13; 9 bases fit TRBD1. With 5 bases clipped from V and 4 bases from J, the junction kept 2 bases outside the gene matches. The germline V gene has CDR1 PRHDT and CDR2 FYEKMQ (reference sequence). The CDR3 runs 13 residues. The CDR3 sequence: CASSRGQGYGYTF. The CDR3 coding sequence is TGTGCCAGCAGCCGGGGACAGGGCTATGGCTACACCTTC.

The chain recombines TRBV5-5 with TRBJ1-2; D call uncertain. CDR1 is SGHKS, CDR2 YYEKEE, per germline (reference sequence). The CDR3 spans 11 residues. Trimming pared 2 bases from V and 7 bases from J, leaving 6 bases between. This CDR3 is CASSFEGGYTF. CDR3 DNA sequence: TGTGCCAGCAGCTTTGAGGGTGGCTACACCTTC.

The CDR3 protein is CASSLVGDRGSEQYF. In DNA, the CDR3 is TGTGCCAGCAGCTTAGTCGGGGACAGGGGGTCCGAGCAGTACTTC. The chain joins TRBV11-2 to TRBJ2-7; 11 bases are shared with TRBD1. The CDR3 has 15 residues. Germline CDR1 is SGHAT and CDR2 is FQNNGV. V shed 1 base and J 6 bases; nucleotides not matched to a gene: 5.

The chain has TRBV6-5 and TRBJ1-2; 8 bases agree with TRBD1. J gave up 5 bases and V 5 bases, and 10 bases lay outside the gene matches. The germline V gene has CDR1 MNHEY and CDR2 SVGAGI. This CDR3 has 15 amino acids. The CDR3 protein is CASSTAHGQGYGYTF. CDR3 DNA: TGTGCCAGCAGTACGGCCCACGGACAGGGTTATGGCTACACCTTC.

The rearrangement joins TRBV27 to TRBJ1-6, with TRBD1 matching over 7 bases. V trimming: 6 bases; J trimming: 3 bases; junction bases outside the gene matches: 5. The V gene's germline CDR1 is MNHEY and CDR2 SMNVEV (reference sequence). This CDR3 has 15 amino acids. CDR3 protein: CASRYGQVYNSPLHF. The CDR3 DNA reads TGTGCCAGCAGATACGGACAGGTCTATAATTCACCCCTCCACTTT.

V usage is TRBV25-1 and J usage is TRBJ2-3; 11 bases line up with TRBD2. V was clipped by 5 bases and J by 8 bases; unmatched bases: 12. The germline V gene has CDR1 MGHDK and CDR2 SYGVNS. The CDR3 contains 16 residues. CDR3 DNA sequence: TGTGCCAGCAGTCCGCCGACTAGCGGGGTCTCTGTTACGCAGTATTTT. Its translation: CASSPPTSGVSVTQYF.

The chain couples TRBV21-1 to TRBJ1-5; the table's D gene call, TRBD1, was not cross checked with the DNA. TRBV21-1 is a pseudogene locus. The CDR3 length is 18 residues. In DNA form, the CDR3 reads TGTGCCAGCAGCAAATCCGGGACAGAAAAATATAGCAATCAGCCCCAGCATTTT. Its protein product is CASSKSGTEKYSNQPQHF.

The chain couples TRBV3-1 (or the pseudogene TRBV3-2) to TRBJ1-6; TRBD1 might be the D (6 bases). Trimming removed 1 base from V and 10 bases from J, with 14 bases in between. Germline V gene sequence: CDR1 LGHDT, CDR2 YNNKEL (reference sequence). The CDR3 runs 15 residues. Here the CDR3 DNA reads TGTGCCAGCAGCCAAGGGGGGCTCCGAGGCTCACCCCTCCACTTT. Amino acid sequence: CASSQGGLRGSPLHF.

This chain joins TRBV5-1 and TRBJ1-5; the match to TRBD1 covers 10 bases. Germline loops: CDR1 SGHRS, CDR2 YFSETQ. The CDR3 sequence is 14 residues long. J gave up 7 bases and V 0 bases, and 1 base lay outside the gene matches. The chain's CDR3 is CASSLGQGAQPQHF. The CDR3 nucleotides read TGCGCCAGCAGCTTGGGACAGGGGGCCCAGCCCCAGCATTTT.

The genes are TRBV7-9 and TRBJ1-1; the match to TRBD1 covers 9 bases. Per the germline V gene, CDR1 is SEHNR and CDR2 is FQNEAQ (reference sequence). There are 15 residues in the CDR3. V was clipped by 5 bases and J by 1 base; unmatched bases: 5. CDR3 in amino acids: CASSLTGGSNTEAFF. The CDR3 DNA sequence: TGTGCCAGCAGCCTGACAGGGGGATCGAACACTGAAGCTTTCTTT.